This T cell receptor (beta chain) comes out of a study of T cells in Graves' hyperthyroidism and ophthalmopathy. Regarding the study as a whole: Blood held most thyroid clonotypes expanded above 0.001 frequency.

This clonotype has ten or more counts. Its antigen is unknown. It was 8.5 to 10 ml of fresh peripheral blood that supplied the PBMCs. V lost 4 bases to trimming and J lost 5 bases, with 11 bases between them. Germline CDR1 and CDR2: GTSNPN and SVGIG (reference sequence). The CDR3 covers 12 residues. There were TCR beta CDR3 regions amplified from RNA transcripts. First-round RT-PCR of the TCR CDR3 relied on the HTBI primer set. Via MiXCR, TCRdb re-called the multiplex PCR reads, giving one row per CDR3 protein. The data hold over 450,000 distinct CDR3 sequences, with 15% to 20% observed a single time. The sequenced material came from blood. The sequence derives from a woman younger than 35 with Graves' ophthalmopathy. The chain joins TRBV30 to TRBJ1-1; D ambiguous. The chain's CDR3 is CAWNLVGTEAFF. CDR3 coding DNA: TGTGCCTGGAATCTGGTAGGGACTGAAGCTTTCTTT.